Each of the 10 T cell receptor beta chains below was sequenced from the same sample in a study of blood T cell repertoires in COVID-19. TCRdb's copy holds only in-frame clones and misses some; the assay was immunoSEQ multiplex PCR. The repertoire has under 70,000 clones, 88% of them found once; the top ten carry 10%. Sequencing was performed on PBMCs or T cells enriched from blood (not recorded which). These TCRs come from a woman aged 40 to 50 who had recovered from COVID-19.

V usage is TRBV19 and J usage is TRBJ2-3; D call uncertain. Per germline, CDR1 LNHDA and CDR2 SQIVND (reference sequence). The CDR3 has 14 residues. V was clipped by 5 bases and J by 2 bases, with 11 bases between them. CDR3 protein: CASSRMGNTDTQYF. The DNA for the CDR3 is TGTGCCAGTAGTCGTATGGGCAACACAGATACGCAGTATTTT.

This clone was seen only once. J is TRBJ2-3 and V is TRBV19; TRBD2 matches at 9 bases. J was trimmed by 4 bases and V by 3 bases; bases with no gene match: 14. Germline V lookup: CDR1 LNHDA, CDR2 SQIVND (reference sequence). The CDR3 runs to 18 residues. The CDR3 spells CASSMYNLGGGDSDTQYF. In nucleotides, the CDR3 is TGTGCCAGTAGTATGTACAACTTGGGCGGGGGGGATTCAGATACGCAGTATTTT.

CDR3 nucleotide sequence: TGTGCCAGCAGCCCGAGCGGGGGAGGGGCCAACGTCCTGACTTTC. Encoded protein: CASSPSGGGANVLTF. This chain uses TRBV7-8 with TRBJ2-6; TRBD2 matches at 8 bases. Germline V gene data show CDR1 as SGHVS and CDR2 as FQNEAQ. J gave up 4 bases and V 5 bases, and 4 bases lay outside the gene matches. CDR3 length: 15 residues. The full variable domain, completed using reference TRBV7-8 and TRBJ2-6, is GAGVSQSPRYKVAKRGQDVALRCDPISGHVSLFWYQQALGQGPEFLTYFQNEAQLDKSGLPSDRFFAERPEGSVSTLKIQRTQQEDSAVYLCASSPSGGGANVLTFGAGSRLTVL.

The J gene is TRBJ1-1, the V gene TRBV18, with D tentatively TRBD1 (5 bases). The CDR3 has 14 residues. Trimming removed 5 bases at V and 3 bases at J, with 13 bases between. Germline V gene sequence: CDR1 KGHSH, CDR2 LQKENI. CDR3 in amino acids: CASSGIPTDTEAFF. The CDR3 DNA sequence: TGTGCCAGCTCAGGGATACCGACAGACACTGAAGCTTTCTTT.

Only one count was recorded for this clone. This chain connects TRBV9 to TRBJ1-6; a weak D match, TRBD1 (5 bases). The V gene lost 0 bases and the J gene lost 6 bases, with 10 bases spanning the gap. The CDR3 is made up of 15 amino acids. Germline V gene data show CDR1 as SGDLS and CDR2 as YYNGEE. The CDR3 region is CASSVVAGPNSPLHF. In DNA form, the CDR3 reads TGTGCCAGCAGCGTAGTGGCAGGGCCTAATTCACCCCTCCACTTT.

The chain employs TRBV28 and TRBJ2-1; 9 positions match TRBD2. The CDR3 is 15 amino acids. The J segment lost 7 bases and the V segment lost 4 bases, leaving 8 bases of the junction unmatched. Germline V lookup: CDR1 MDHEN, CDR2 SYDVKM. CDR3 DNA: TGTGCCAGCAGTTCTCCGGGACTAGCAGGGAATGAGCAGTTCTTC. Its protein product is CASSSPGLAGNEQFF. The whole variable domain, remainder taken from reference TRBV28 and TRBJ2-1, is DVKVTQSSRYLVKRTGEKVFLECVQDMDHENMFWYRQDPGLGLRLIYFSYDVKMKEKGDIPEGYSVSREKKERFSLILESASTNQTSMYLCASSSPGLAGNEQFFGPGTRLTVL.

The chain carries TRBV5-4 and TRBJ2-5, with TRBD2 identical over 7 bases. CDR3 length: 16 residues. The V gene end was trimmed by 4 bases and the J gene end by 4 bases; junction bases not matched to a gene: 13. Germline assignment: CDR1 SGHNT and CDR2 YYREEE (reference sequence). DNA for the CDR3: TGTGCCAGCAGCGGGGGAGGGCTCGGTAAAACAGAGACCCAGTACTTC. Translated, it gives CASSGGGLGKTETQYF.

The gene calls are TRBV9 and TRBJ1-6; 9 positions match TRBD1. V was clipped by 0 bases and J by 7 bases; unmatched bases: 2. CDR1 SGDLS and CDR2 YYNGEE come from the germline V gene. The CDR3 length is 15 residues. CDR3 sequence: CASSVETGGNSPLHF. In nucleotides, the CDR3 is TGTGCCAGCAGCGTAGAGACAGGGGGAAATTCACCCCTCCACTTT.

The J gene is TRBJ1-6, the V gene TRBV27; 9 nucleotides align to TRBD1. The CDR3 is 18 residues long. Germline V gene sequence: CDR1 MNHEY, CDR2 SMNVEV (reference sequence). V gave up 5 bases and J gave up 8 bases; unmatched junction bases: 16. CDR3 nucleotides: TGTGCCAGCAGTCCCTTACAGGGGGCGATACCCTTTGATTCACCCCTCCACTTT. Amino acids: CASSPLQGAIPFDSPLHF.

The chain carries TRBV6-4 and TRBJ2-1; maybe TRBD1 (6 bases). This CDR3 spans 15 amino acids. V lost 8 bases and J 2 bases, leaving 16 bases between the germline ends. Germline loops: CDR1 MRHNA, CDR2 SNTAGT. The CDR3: CASSPQDRTYNEQFF. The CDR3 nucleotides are TGTGCCAGCTCCCCTCAGGACAGAACCTACAATGAGCAGTTCTTC.